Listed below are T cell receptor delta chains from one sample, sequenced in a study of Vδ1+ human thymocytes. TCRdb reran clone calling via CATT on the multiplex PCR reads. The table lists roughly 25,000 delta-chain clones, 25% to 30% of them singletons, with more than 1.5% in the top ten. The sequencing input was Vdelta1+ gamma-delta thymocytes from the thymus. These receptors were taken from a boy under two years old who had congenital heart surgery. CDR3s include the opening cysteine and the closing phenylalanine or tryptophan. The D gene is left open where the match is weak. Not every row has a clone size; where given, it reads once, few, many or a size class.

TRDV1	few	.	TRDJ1	CALGELGVGGPTDKLIF	TGTGCTCTTGGGGAACTGGGGGTTGGGGGCCCAACCGATAAACTCATCTTT
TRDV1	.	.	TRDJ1	CALGELGPSSKLIF	TGTGCTCTTGGGGAACTCGGGCCTTCGAGTAAACTCATCTTT
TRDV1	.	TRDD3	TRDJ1	CALGPNLYAPGGSGKLIF	TGTGCTCTTGGGCCGAACCTCTACGCCCCTGGGGGATCAGGTAAACTCATCTTT
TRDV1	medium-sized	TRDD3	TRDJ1	CALGEYRLGIPYTDKLIF	TGTGCTCTTGGGGAATATCGTCTGGGGATACCTTACACCGATAAACTCATCTTT
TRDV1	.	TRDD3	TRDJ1	CALGEFGSYSGSGGYRGLIF	TGTGCTCTTGGGGAATTTGGCTCCTACTCGGGTAGTGGGGGATACAGAGGCCTCATCTTT
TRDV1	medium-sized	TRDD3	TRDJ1	CALGDSPTLRRTGGYGKLIF	TGTGCTCTTGGGGATTCACCTACGCTCCGCCGTACTGGGGGATACGGGAAACTCATCTTT
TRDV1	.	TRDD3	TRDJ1	CALGELLNWGIYTDKLIF	TGTGCTCTTGGGGAACTCCTTAACTGGGGGATATACACCGATAAACTCATCTTT
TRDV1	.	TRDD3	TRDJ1	CALGDAYYVARYWGIVQGDKLIF	TGTGCTCTTGGGGACGCCTACTACGTGGCACGCTACTGGGGGATAGTCCAGGGCGATAAACTCATCTTT
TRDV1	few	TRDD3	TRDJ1	CALGEAVLRGKLGDTWNDKLIF	TGTGCTCTTGGGGAAGCTGTTCTACGAGGTAAACTGGGGGATACGTGGAACGATAAACTCATCTTT
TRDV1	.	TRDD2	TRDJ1	CALGEPPSYGGWRSYTDKLIF	TGTGCTCTTGGGGAACCTCCTTCCTACGGGGGCTGGAGGTCTTACACCGATAAACTCATCTTT
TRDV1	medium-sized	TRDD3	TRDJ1	CALGELKPILGDSYTDKLIF	TGTGCTCTTGGGGAACTGAAGCCCATACTGGGGGATTCTTACACCGATAAACTCATCTTT
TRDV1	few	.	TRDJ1	CALGSRSGATSLYTDKLIF	TGTGCCCTTGGGTCTCGATCCGGCGCAACCTCCTTGTACACCGATAAACTCATCTTT
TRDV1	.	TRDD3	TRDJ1	CALGEGGGYFSDKLIF	TGTGCTCTTGGGGAAGGAGGGGGATACTTCTCCGATAAACTCATCTTT
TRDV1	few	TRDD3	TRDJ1	CALGELNRTGGYKGRHTDKLIF	TGTGCTCTTGGGGAACTCAATCGTACTGGGGGATACAAGGGACGGCACACCGATAAACTCATCTTT
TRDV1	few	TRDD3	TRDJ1	CALGERRVLGDSSFDVDKLIF	TGTGCTCTTGGGGAACGAAGAGTACTGGGGGATAGTTCTTTTGACGTCGATAAACTCATCTTT
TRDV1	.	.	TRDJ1	CALGELRRPRKSYTDKLIF	TGTGCTCTTGGGGAACTACGGCGGCCCCGAAAATCCTACACCGATAAACTCATCTTT
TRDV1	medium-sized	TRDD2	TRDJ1	CALGSTRPSCNKLIF	TGTGCTCTTGGGTCTACCCGGCCTTCCTGCAATAAACTCATCTTT
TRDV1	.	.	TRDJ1	CALGETFFYTDKLIF	TGTGCTCTTGGGGAAACCTTCTTCTACACCGATAAACTCATCTTT
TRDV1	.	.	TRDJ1	CALGHTGPDRYTDKLIF	TGTGCTCTTGGCCATACTGGGCCCGATCGGTACACCGATAAACTCATCTTT
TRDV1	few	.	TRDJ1	CALGEVRGLPTGTGGLTDKLIF	TGTGCTCTTGGGGAAGTCCGCGGCCTTCCTACGGGTACTGGGGGCCTTACCGATAAACTCATCTTT
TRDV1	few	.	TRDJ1	CALGEPGAHYTDKLIF	TGTGCTCTTGGGGAACCGGGAGCGCATTACACCGATAAACTCATCTTT
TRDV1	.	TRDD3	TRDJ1	CALGGPFPPRTGGYGGYTDKLIF	TGTGCTCTTGGGGGCCCCTTCCCGCCTCGTACTGGGGGATACGGGGGGTACACCGATAAACTCATCTTT
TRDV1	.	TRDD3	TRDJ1	CALGDKGLPAGGYGLIF	TGTGCTCTTGGGGACAAGGGCCTGCCAGCTGGGGGATATGGACTCATCTTT
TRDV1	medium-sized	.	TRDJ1	CALGEASNLASYTDKLIF	TGTGCTCTTGGGGAAGCCTCGAACCTAGCCTCGTACACCGATAAACTCATCTTT
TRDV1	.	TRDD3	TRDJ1	CALGVSLPLLGDKADKLIF	TGTGCTCTCGGGGTATCACTTCCTTTACTGGGGGATAAAGCCGATAAACTCATCTTT
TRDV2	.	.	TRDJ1	CARDILILILAGRETDKLIF	TGTGCCCGTGACATCCTCATCCTTATCTTAGCTGGGCGGGAGACCGATAAACTCATCTTT
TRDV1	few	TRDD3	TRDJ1	CALGGPSPYGTGGYTGYTDKLIF	TGTGCTCTTGGCGGCCCTTCGCCCTACGGGACTGGGGGATACACGGGGTACACCGATAAACTCATCTTT